Detailed here is one T cell receptor (beta chain). At one end the junction does not follow the germline gene, possibly because of a read error. TCRdb passed the multiplex PCR reads through MiXCR, listing each CDR3 protein once. The sample yields 150,000 to 200,000 distinct CDR3 sequences, 30% to 35% seen once. CDR3 size: 16 residues. CDR1 and CDR2 from the germline V gene are SGHRS and YFSETQ. This sample is drawn from a study of breast tumors, draining lymph nodes, adjacent tissues. The lymph nodes were axillary draining lymph nodes from breast cancer patients. This chain uses TRBV5-1 with TRBJ2-6, with a possible D match to TRBD1 (6 bases). Sequenced input: axillary lymph node tissue. The receptor's source is a female donor with breast cancer. Some clones in this sample may be carry-over from other donors' samples. This CDR3 is CASSLDRSSGANALTF. In DNA, the CDR3 is TGCGCCAGCAGCTTAGACAGGAGCTCTGGGGCCAACGCCCTGACTTTC.